This T cell receptor beta chain was recovered during a study of cytomegalovirus exposure and HLA in healthy donors (dated by TCRdb to the late 2010s). Broadly, across the study: An earlier analysis of some 600 of the donors reported 276 Gb of sequence data and 95 million to 140 million unique TCR beta sequences obtained from around 180 million T cells. About 300 gigabases of sequencing data and tens of millions of unique TCR sequences made up an early release that covered approximately 700 HLA-typed donors. Of the roughly 400 genotyped donors, approximately 82% fell in the genetic ancestry cluster associated with self-reported Caucasian donors. The study aimed to test whether cataloging public T cell receptors could reveal signatures of past pathogen exposure. The study used immunosequencing to profile the T cell repertoires of approximately 690 subjects and linked those repertoires to cytomegalovirus serostatus. In addition to the first cohort of around 670 subjects, a separate validation cohort of 120 different subjects was used. To predict cytomegalovirus infection status, the study brought together high-throughput TCR immunosequencing, statistical association of individual TCRs with disease status, and machine learning. To study patterns of TCR occurrence, a later analysis re-analyzed previously published TCR beta repertoires from several hundred donors and added high-resolution HLA genotyping. Rather than using new phenotypic data, the later analysis identified candidate immune exposures from TCR beta sequences and from how often those sequences occurred across donors. In an earlier analysis of several hundred of the donors, high-throughput TCR beta sequencing was used to judge whether each TCR beta V gene segment behaved as functional or pseudogenic. Donor age, sex, ethnicity and CMV serostatus were compiled alongside the repertoire data. In a later genetic analysis, genome-wide SNP genotypes for about three fifths of the roughly 670 donors were used, and that subset was treated as a discovery cohort. All discovery cohort repertoires had been generated using a single sequencing platform. Both class I and class II loci were covered by HLA typing, at four-digit resolution. The number of donors typed differed by locus, with roughly 629-640 for A, B, C, DRB1 and DQB1, around 520 for DQA1, over 600 for DPA1, and 400 to 490 for DPB1. Because of strong linkage in the cohort, roughly five DR-DQ haplotypes were treated as single units for association and clustering. Among around 400 genotyped donors of the cohort, an average of approximately 240,000 unique TCR beta nucleotide sequences were sequenced per donor, around 20% of them non-productive. What the work shows at the level of the full study, not this receptor alone: Assigning TCR associations to individual alleles was difficult when HLA alleles, especially DR and DQ, strongly co-occurred. V-gene and J-gene trimming of TCR beta chains was associated with a missense DCLRE1C variant in a later genetic analysis, and the association was replicated in an independent cohort. Compared with equally common non-associated chains, HLA-associated TCR beta chains in a later analysis were more clonally expanded and had lower generation probabilities. Immune exposure information for the cohort was limited to CMV serostatus. This cohort had only TCR beta chains sequenced, and the lack of alpha or paired-chain data limited which features could be detected. In a later analysis, the rate of TCR association differed among HLA loci, with DRB1 alleles having the most associated TCRs and HLA-C alleles having the fewest. According to a later genetic analysis, donors in an Asian-associated ancestry cluster had fewer N-insertions in productive TCRs than the approximately 630-donor mean. Most CMV-associated TCR beta chains appeared to be HLA-restricted in a later analysis, and the HLA associations seemed to be driven largely by CMV exposure. An earlier analysis of some 560 of the donors showed that most TCR beta V segments appeared in productive rearrangements either about 87% or about 30% of the time, which broadly matched IMGT annotations. Sequencing depth was assumed to be roughly uniform across donors in the presence/absence analyses, though that assumption may not hold. Across donors, most TCR sequences were observed very rarely, whereas some public TCRs were present in many individuals. Specific HLA alleles were associated with 15,000 to 20,000 TCR beta sequences at a false discovery rate of 0.05 in a later analysis. Three of the identified cytomegalovirus-associated TCR beta chains were confirmed in vitro to be specific for cytomegalovirus antigens. The classifier was reported to diagnose cytomegalovirus status with high specificity and sensitivity in both the original and validation cohorts. Because some donors lacked HLA typing at each locus, the association tests relied only on the typed subset. The study listed 150 to 200 TCR beta chains as associated with cytomegalovirus. Because counts were too low, 15 to 20 rarely observed V segments, including chromosome 9 orphons, were excluded from the earlier analysis of 587 of the donors. It was suggested by the authors that the approach could potentially be generalized to other disease states and immunological phenotypes. According to a later analysis, parvovirus B19, influenza, CMV and Epstein-Barr virus appeared linked to several top co-occurrence clusters. Because the 87-base-pair reads could not distinguish some IMGT-functional V segments, including TRBV6-2 and TRBV6-3, those segments were excluded. A group of highly shared sequence variants was considered likely to be a technical artifact of the sequencing pipeline. Linkage disequilibrium might explain the correlated functional status among segregating V segments, but an unknown experimental factor could not be excluded. A further reported finding was that TCR beta sequences accurately predicted the HLA-A and HLA-B alleles for most subjects in the first cohort.

Libraries were built with the immunoSEQ multiplex PCR assay. The multiplex PCR relied on a mix of 60 forward primers for TCR Vbeta segments and 13 reverse primers for TCR Jbeta segments. A multiplex PCR assay on genomic DNA amplified the CDR3 region of rearranged TCR beta genes. The amplified TCR beta libraries were sequenced on the Illumina HiSeq System as 87-base-pair reads. In the original analysis: A later analysis tallied 80 million to 95 million unique TCR beta chains across the 650 to 750 repertoires, and roughly 11 million of those chains were shared by two or more donors. Raw reads were error-corrected and collapsed into unique sequences with a nearest-neighbor algorithm that merged closely related sequences to remove PCR and sequencing errors. CDR3 sequences were aligned to IMGT reference sequences to assign V, D and J gene segments. For a sequence to be retained, at least a six-nucleotide match to both a V gene segment and a J gene segment was required. Rearrangements were classified as productive when the CDR3 lacked stop codons and remained in frame with V and J, and all other rearrangements were classified as non-productive. CDR3 was defined by IMGT convention, running from the second conserved V-encoded cysteine to the conserved J-encoded phenylalanine. The earlier analysis of about 570 of the donors excluded any sequence lacking an unambiguous match to a single V gene segment. In an earlier analysis of almost 600 of the donors, a V segment was called functional when productive rearrangements were above 56.7%, and segregating when the standard deviation between donors exceeded 5%. A statistical classification framework was built for diagnosing cytomegalovirus status from the catalog of TCR beta chain sequences. In a later analysis, TCR nucleotide sequences were compared against IMGT/GENE-DB human TR gene sequences so that V and J genes could be assigned. Using the TCRdist pipeline, a later analysis assigned CDR3 sequences along with most-parsimonious VDJ recombination scenarios. In a later analysis, each TCR beta chain was defined by its CDR3 amino acid sequence together with its V-gene family, and reads without a unique V-gene family were excluded. In a later analysis, fewer than 650 highly shared, low-generation-probability nucleotide sequences were removed to address suspected cross-contamination and a sequencing artifact. A later analysis calculated a clonal expansion index for each public chain from normalized within-repertoire ranks of inferred template counts. Generation probabilities in a later analysis came from a VDJ recombination model fitted to out-of-frame rearrangements, and those results were checked against IGoR. Hypergeometric tests were used in a later analysis to score TCR-TCR, TCR-HLA and TCR-CMV co-occurrence, with a repertoire-size bias correction applied to the TCR pairs. False discovery rates were estimated in a later analysis by permuting HLA or CMV assignments 20 times. A later analysis grouped co-occurring TCRs with DBSCAN, adding TCRdist sequence similarity when clustering within HLA-allele-positive subsets. Repertoires with fewer than 30,000 or more than 120,000 public chains, plus five repertoires with anomalous nucleotide sharing, were excluded from co-occurrence clustering. This immuneACCESS table, as held by TCRdb, lists in-frame sequences with V and J called but not all clones. Of the missing ones, under half trace to an unresolved V gene in checked studies; the others have no known cause. Clonal size and the V and J genes are those of that table, whereas D and trimming came from the DNA. This sample holds around 200,000 clones; around 68% were observed only once. The ten most abundant clones make up about 3.2% of the sample.

V is shortened by 5 bases, J by 8 bases, and the region joining them spans 18 bases. The CDR3 measures 14 amino acids from cysteine to phenylalanine. Kept here is only the CDR3 DNA, which spans 42 bases and is read in frame from base 1. CDR1 and CDR2 were assigned from the germline V gene (reference sequence) as LNHDA and SQIVND. Concerning this clone itself: Its recognized antigen is unknown. Base-call qualities are not available, and no considerably larger clone is one nucleotide away.

The cohort was made up of about 670 healthy bone marrow donors. At the time of sampling, all cohort members were nominally healthy, though unrecorded immune exposures were likely present. The donor tested CMV seronegative, placing the donor among the roughly 350 seronegative members of the cohort. A peripheral blood sample was provided by each donor, and peripheral blood mononuclear cells were used for TCR beta sequencing. The Qiagen DNeasy Blood Extraction Kit was used to extract genomic DNA from the blood cell samples. The clonotype comes from a man between 40 and 49 years old in good health and CMV-seronegative. The rearrangement joined TRBV19 to TRBJ1-2, with TRBD1 as a weak D call on 5 bases. Sequencing was carried out using PBMCs. The CDR3 sequence is CASSSPGLSSGYTF. The DNA sequence is as follows: TGTGCCAGTAGTTCGCCAGGGCTGAGTAGCGGCTACACCTTC.